The 24 T cell receptor beta chains listed next were all sequenced from one sample in a study of shared clonotypes between healthy human individuals. TCRdb's table, derived via immunoSEQ multiplex PCR, lists solely in-frame clones and lacks some. In the table there are a few million clones, 85% to 95% of which are singletons. Sequenced: naive CD4+ T cells from PBMCs. Documented subset: CD45RA+ positively selected. The receptors were sampled from a man younger than 30 in good health. Some clones in this sample may be carry-over from other donors' samples.

The chain carries TRBV9 and TRBJ2-7; 9 bases agree with TRBD1. V lost 4 bases, J lost 7 bases, and 12 bases stayed unmatched. This CDR3 spans 15 amino acids. Per the germline V gene, CDR1 is SGDLS and CDR2 is YYNGEE. CDR3 in amino acids: CASSSTGTGFSEQYF. Written as DNA, the CDR3 is TGTGCCAGCAGCTCAACCGGGACAGGGTTTAGTGAGCAGTACTTC.

The V and J genes are TRBV20-1 and TRBJ2-3; D not resolved. This CDR3 comprises 11 residues. Germline assignment: CDR1 DFQATT and CDR2 SNEGSKA (reference sequence). V was shortened by 6 bases and J by 5 bases, with 9 bases between the two germline ends. In nucleotides, the CDR3 is TGCAGTGCGTCGACCCGAGATACGCAGTATTTT. Translated: CSASTRDTQYF.

This clone was seen more than once but under ten times. V gene TRBV2 combines with J gene TRBJ1-5, with D perhaps TRBD1 (5 bases). The germline V gene has CDR1 SNHLY and CDR2 FYNNEI. V was clipped by 2 bases and J by 6 bases, with 8 bases between them. The CDR3 is 13 amino acids. CDR3 nucleotide sequence: TGTGCCAGCAGTGAACAGGGCATTCAGCCCCAGCATTTT. Amino acid sequence: CASSEQGIQPQHF.

This clone was seen only once. This sequence joins TRBV5-4 and TRBJ2-3; 7 nucleotides match TRBD2. V lost 0 bases, J lost 10 bases, and 5 bases stayed unmatched. Germline values: CDR1 SGHNT, CDR2 YYREEE (reference sequence). This CDR3 contains 13 residues. For the CDR3, the DNA is TGTGCCAGCAGCTTGGTCGGGGGGAGGGCGCAGTATTTT. This codes for CASSLVGGRAQYF.

The V call is TRBV27, the J call TRBJ2-3; TRBD2 matches at 10 bases. The trim removed 3 bases at V and 8 bases at J, leaving 11 bases unmatched. The CDR3 runs to 16 residues. Germline CDR1 and CDR2: MNHEY and SMNVEV (reference sequence). The CDR3 DNA is TGTGCCAGCAGTTTGGGGAGCGGGAGGGGATCAAGTACGCAGTATTTT. Protein: CASSLGSGRGSSTQYF.

The chain uses TRBV6-6 and TRBJ1-4, with D possibly matching TRBD1 (5 bases). The CDR3 contains 13 residues. CDR1 is MNHNY, CDR2 SVGAGI, per germline (reference sequence). Trimming took off 6 bases at V and 7 bases at J, with 12 bases between the two ends. DNA of the CDR3: TGTGCCAGCAGCGACGCAGGGTTTGAAAAACTGTTTTTT. Translated: CASSDAGFEKLFF.

This clone was seen more than once but under ten times. J is TRBJ2-3 and V is TRBV18, with 12 nucleotides matching TRBD2. The CDR3 runs 18 residues. V lost 3 bases, J lost 0 bases, and 7 bases stayed unmatched. Germline V gene data show CDR1 as KGHSH and CDR2 as LQKENI. In DNA form, the CDR3 reads TGTGCCAGCTCACCCTTGACTAGCGGGAGAGGGAGCACAGATACGCAGTATTTT. Translating it yields CASSPLTSGRGSTDTQYF.

J is TRBJ2-4 and V is TRBV27, with D tentatively TRBD1 or TRBD2 (5 bases each). The CDR3 runs to 16 residues. Germline V gene lookup returns CDR1 MNHEY and CDR2 SMNVEV (reference sequence). The germline V and J ends were trimmed by 4 bases and 3 bases, with 16 bases remaining between them. The CDR3 protein is CASSSQGALGKNIQYF. The CDR3 nucleotides are TGTGCCAGCAGTTCTCAGGGAGCACTTGGCAAAAACATTCAGTACTTC.

The CDR3 region has the DNA TGCAGCGCTGCTTTCTATGGCTACACCTTC. Residues: CSAAFYGYTF. The rearrangement links TRBV20-1 to TRBJ1-2, with no clear D. The germline gives CDR1 DFQATT, CDR2 SNEGSKA (reference sequence). The length of the CDR3 is 10 residues.

This clone showed up just a few times. The chain uses TRBV19 and TRBJ1-1; unclear D gene. The CDR3 is 14 amino acids. Germline lookup yields CDR1 LNHDA and CDR2 SQIVND (reference sequence). V was shortened by 5 bases and J by 0 bases, with 10 bases between the two germline ends. DNA for the CDR3: TGTGCCAGTAGTGTCCGGAGTATGAACACTGAAGCTTTCTTT. Protein product: CASSVRSMNTEAFF.

The genes are TRBV7-2 and TRBJ1-5; 9 positions agree with TRBD1. This CDR3 contains 16 residues. J was trimmed by 0 bases and V by 5 bases; bases with no gene match: 5. Looked up from germline, CDR1 is SGHTA and CDR2 is FQGNSA. The CDR3 region has the DNA TGTGCCAGCAGCCTCAACAGGGGGCATAGCAATCAGCCCCAGCATTTT. It translates to CASSLNRGHSNQPQHF.

V gene TRBV11-2 combines with J gene TRBJ2-7; tentative D call: TRBD1 (5 bases). This CDR3 region has 15 residues. Germline V CDR1 and CDR2: SGHAT, FQNNGV. The V and J ends lost 2 bases and 3 bases respectively, with 14 bases between them. The CDR3 protein is CASSLMGQGIYEQYF. In DNA, the CDR3 is TGTGCCAGCAGCTTAATGGGGCAAGGAATCTACGAGCAGTACTTC.

This sequence joins TRBV27 and TRBJ2-2; D remains ambiguous. Germline assignment: CDR1 MNHEY and CDR2 SMNVEV (reference sequence). The length of the CDR3 is 16 residues. The V gene lost 3 bases and the J gene lost 2 bases, with 13 bases spanning the gap. DNA of the CDR3: TGTGCCAGCAGTTTCATCGTGGGGATTAACACCGGGGAGCTGTTTTTT. Amino acids: CASSFIVGINTGELFF.

The CDR3 here is CASSLGQGGSSYEQYF. For the CDR3, the DNA is TGTGCCAGCAGCTTGGGGCAGGGGGGCTCCTCCTACGAGCAGTACTTC. This chain joins TRBV5-4 and TRBJ2-7; tentatively, D is TRBD1 (7 bases). V lost 0 bases and J 0 bases, leaving 13 bases between the germline ends. CDR1 and CDR2 from the germline V gene are SGHNT and YYREEE (reference sequence). This CDR3 region has 16 residues.

V and J are TRBV18 and TRBJ2-5; 13 nucleotides align to TRBD2. This CDR3 is 15 amino acids long. The germline V gene has CDR1 KGHSH and CDR2 LQKENI. V lost 4 bases and J lost 5; bases outside the gene matches: 4. CDR3 bases: TGTGCCAGCTCACGGACTAGCGGGGGACTGGAGACCCAGTACTTC. This codes for CASSRTSGGLETQYF.

This chain uses TRBV7-8 with TRBJ2-3; the D is unclear. Trimming pared 8 bases from V and 3 bases from J, leaving 12 bases between. The CDR3 totals 13 residues. The germline V gene has CDR1 SGHVS and CDR2 FQNEAQ. CDR3 sequence: CASHLPSTDTQYF. The DNA of the CDR3 is TGTGCCAGCCACCTCCCTAGTACAGATACGCAGTATTTT.

This rearrangement joins TRBV2 to TRBJ2-1, with D tentatively TRBD1 (5 bases). The V and J ends lost 8 bases and 9 bases respectively, with 20 bases between them. The V gene's germline CDR1 is SNHLY and CDR2 FYNNEI. The CDR3 contains 14 residues. The CDR3 DNA sequence: TGTGCCAGCGTCCCAGGGCGGATCATTCGTGAGCAGTTCTTC. Its protein is CASVPGRIIREQFF.

The chain combines TRBV2 with TRBJ1-1; D is perhaps TRBD1 (5 bases). Germline loops: CDR1 SNHLY, CDR2 FYNNEI. V lost 3 bases, J lost 4 bases, and 15 bases lay in between. The CDR3 extends over 15 amino acids. This CDR3 reads CASSDQGKETTEAFF. As DNA, the CDR3 is TGTGCCAGCAGTGACCAGGGCAAGGAGACCACTGAAGCTTTCTTT.

The V gene is TRBV4-3, the J gene TRBJ1-2; D may be TRBD1 (5 bases). Germline CDR1 reads LGHNA; CDR2 reads YSLEER. V was cut by 4 bases and J by 1 base, with 13 bases left in between. This CDR3 is 15 amino acids long. The chain's CDR3 is CASSLGDAINYGYTF. CDR3 DNA: TGCGCCAGCAGCCTAGGGGACGCAATTAACTATGGCTACACCTTC.

The chain couples TRBV28 to TRBJ1-2; 7 nucleotides agree with TRBD1. With 2 bases clipped from V and 4 bases from J, the junction kept 7 bases outside the gene matches. This CDR3 comprises 15 residues. The germline V gene has CDR1 MDHEN and CDR2 SYDVKM. This CDR3 is CASSLAGQRSYGYTF. CDR3 coding DNA: TGTGCCAGCAGTTTAGCGGGACAGCGATCCTATGGCTACACCTTC.

This clone occurred once. J is TRBJ2-1 and V is TRBV5-1, with TRBD2 matching over 8 bases. This CDR3 contains 16 residues. Germline CDR1 SGHRS, CDR2 YFSETQ. V was clipped by 0 bases and J by 7 bases; unmatched bases: 9. Here the CDR3 reads CASSLVAAGDVNEQFF. The DNA for the CDR3 is TGCGCCAGCAGCTTGGTGGCAGCGGGAGATGTGAATGAGCAGTTCTTC.

The chain has TRBV25-1 and TRBJ2-5; 7 bases line up with TRBD1. The CDR3 length is 15 residues. CDR1 and CDR2 (germline): MGHDK, SYGVNS. V shed 1 base, J shed 2 bases, and the junction held 4 bases outside the gene matches. CDR3 sequence reads: CASSEFRGTQETQYF. The CDR3 DNA is TGTGCCAGCAGTGAATTCAGGGGGACACAAGAGACCCAGTACTTC.

This clone showed up just a few times. The genes are TRBV28 and TRBJ1-4, with D maybe TRBD1 (6 bases). With 6 bases removed from V and 4 bases from J, the gap between germline ends came to 15 bases. Germline V gene lookup returns CDR1 MDHEN and CDR2 SYDVKM. CDR3 length: 15 residues. CDR3 sequence reads: CASSQGGGYNEKLFF. The CDR3 nucleotides read TGTGCCAGCAGCCAAGGGGGTGGCTATAATGAAAAACTGTTTTTT. The full variable domain, in which reference TRBV28 and TRBJ1-4 provide the parts outside the CDR3, is DVKVTQSSRYLVKRTGEKVFLECVQDMDHENMFWYRQDPGLGLRLIYFSYDVKMKEKGDIPEGYSVSREKKERFSLILESASTNQTSMYLCASSQGGGYNEKLFFGSGTQLSVL.

The chain is built from TRBV25-1 and TRBJ2-3; 15 bases match TRBD2. This CDR3 contains 17 residues. In germline, CDR1 is MGHDK, CDR2 SYGVNS. After removal of 7 bases from V and 4 bases from J, the junction contained 9 bases not matched to a gene. The CDR3 nucleotides read TGTGCCAGCATCTCACCCGGACTAGCGGGAGGGGCAGATACGCAGTATTTT. It codes for CASISPGLAGGADTQYF.